A single sample is the source of the 30 T cell receptor beta chains below, sequenced in a study of blood T cell repertoires in COVID-19. TCRdb's copy holds only in-frame clones and misses some; the assay was immunoSEQ multiplex PCR. The sample holds roughly 200,000 clones, 70% to 90% seen once. The source material was peripheral blood. These receptors originate from a human donor with active or convalescent COVID-19. The donor label of this sample is uncertain.

The V call is TRBV11-2, the J call TRBJ2-4; tentatively, D is TRBD1 (5 bases). CDR1 is SGHAT and CDR2 is FQNNGV in the germline V gene. CDR3 length: 15 residues. The ends were cut back, 1 base at V and 6 bases at J, with 13 bases in the middle. CDR3 protein: CASSLGGRGSNIQYF. The CDR3 nucleotides read TGTGCCAGCAGCTTAGGAGGTAGGGGATCAAACATTCAGTACTTC.

The rearrangement links TRBV7-2 to TRBJ1-6; TRBD1 might be the D (5 bases). The V and J ends lost 7 bases and 11 bases respectively, with 9 bases between them. CDR3 size: 11 residues. In germline, CDR1 is SGHTA, CDR2 FQGNSA. The CDR3 region is CASKGDTPLHF. The CDR3 DNA sequence: TGTGCCAGCAAAGGGGATACACCCCTCCACTTT.

The genes are TRBV7-9 and TRBJ2-5; a weak D match, TRBD1 (6 bases). The V gene's germline CDR1 is SEHNR and CDR2 FQNEAQ (reference sequence). The CDR3 is made up of 16 amino acids. V was clipped by 5 bases and J by 5 bases, with 21 bases between them. CDR3 loop: CASSPGTSNLWETQYF. CDR3 in DNA: TGTGCCAGCAGCCCCGGGACATCCAATCTTTGGGAGACCCAGTACTTC.

This sequence joins TRBV4-2 and TRBJ1-6; TRBD1 matches 7 bases. CDR1 is LGHNA, CDR2 YNFKEQ, per germline. The CDR3 runs 15 residues. V dropped 5 bases and J dropped 0; count of bases not matched to a gene: 1. The CDR3 sequence: CASSRDSSYNSPLHF. In DNA form, the CDR3 reads TGTGCCAGCAGCAGGGACAGCTCCTATAATTCACCCCTCCACTTT.

This clone was picked up a small number of times. In the same sample, other DNA sequences code for this CDR3. This chain uses TRBV18 with TRBJ2-5; no definite D call. Germline CDR1 and CDR2: KGHSH and LQKENI. V lost 3 bases and J lost 2, with 7 bases in between. The CDR3 sequence is 13 residues long. DNA for the CDR3: TGTGCCAGCTCACCGTCGAGACAAGAGACCCAGTACTTC. Amino acid sequence: CASSPSRQETQYF.

The V and J genes are TRBV27 and TRBJ2-2; D unresolved. CDR1 and CDR2 (germline): MNHEY, SMNVEV (reference sequence). The V end was cut by 0 bases, the J end by 5 bases, with 13 bases between. The CDR3 has 16 residues. The CDR3 spells CASSLSNPLVTGELFF. CDR3 in DNA: TGTGCCAGCAGTTTATCGAATCCCCTAGTGACCGGGGAGCTGTTTTTT.

The chain joins TRBV19 to TRBJ2-3; 8 bases align to TRBD1. The CDR3 covers 19 residues. V gave up 3 bases and J gave up 3 bases; unmatched junction bases: 17. CDR1 and CDR2 (germline): LNHDA, SQIVND (reference sequence). This CDR3 is CASSIGRGLGGHGTDTQYF. CDR3 nucleotide sequence: TGTGCCAGTAGTATTGGCAGGGGGCTTGGGGGACACGGGACAGATACGCAGTATTTT. Full variable domain (rest looked up from reference TRBV19 and TRBJ2-3): DGGITQSPKYLFRKEGQNVTLSCEQNLNHDAMYWYRQDPGQGLRLIYYSQIVNDFQKGDIAEGYSVSREKKESFPLTVTSAQKNPTAFYLCASSIGRGLGGHGTDTQYFGPGTRLTVL.

V usage is TRBV19 and J usage is TRBJ1-1; unclear D gene. Germline CDR1 LNHDA, CDR2 SQIVND (reference sequence). The CDR3 spans 14 residues. Trimming took off 5 bases at V and 4 bases at J, with 14 bases between the two ends. The CDR3 DNA is TGTGCCAGTAGTTCAAGCTTCCCCCTCACTGAAGCTTTCTTT. It codes for CASSSSFPLTEAFF. Based on the CDR3 plus reference TRBV19 and TRBJ1-1, the full variable domain is DGGITQSPKYLFRKEGQNVTLSCEQNLNHDAMYWYRQDPGQGLRLIYYSQIVNDFQKGDIAEGYSVSREKKESFPLTVTSAQKNPTAFYLCASSSSFPLTEAFFGQGTRLTVV.

V gene TRBV11-1 combines with J gene TRBJ2-5; TRBD1 might be the D (5 bases). V was cut by 1 base and J by 5 bases, with 5 bases left in between. Germline V gene sequence: CDR1 SGHAT, CDR2 FQDESV (reference sequence). There are 12 residues in the CDR3. CDR3 sequence (DNA): TGTGCCAGCAGCTTAGACAGGGAGACCCAGTACTTC. Translation gives CASSLDRETQYF.

The chain uses TRBV18 and TRBJ2-1; 14 bases map to TRBD2. The CDR3 covers 15 residues. The V and J ends lost 4 bases and 6 bases, in that order; junction bases with no gene match: 2. The germline gives CDR1 KGHSH, CDR2 LQKENI. The CDR3 DNA follows: TGTGCCAGCTCACGCGGACTAGCGGGAGGCAATGAGCAGTTCTTC. It codes for CASSRGLAGGNEQFF.

The CDR3 protein is CASSKIQGAADSPLHF. The CDR3, as DNA: TGTGCCAGCAGCAAAATTCAGGGGGCGGCGGATTCACCCCTCCACTTT. The chain couples TRBV5-5 to TRBJ1-6; 8 bases match TRBD1. Trimming removed 4 bases from V and 8 bases from J; junction bases left unmatched: 11. Germline V gives CDR1 SGHKS, CDR2 YYEKEE (reference sequence). The CDR3 has 16 amino acids.

This clone appeared a few times. This chain joins TRBV2 and TRBJ1-2; D not certain. Germline CDR1 is SNHLY and CDR2 is FYNNEI. The CDR3 is 15 amino acids. V was pared by 4 bases and J by 2 bases, with 14 bases between. The CDR3 loop is CASSVGRGSNYGYTF. The CDR3, as DNA: TGTGCCAGCAGTGTCGGAAGAGGGTCGAACTATGGCTACACCTTC.

V and J are TRBV10-1 and TRBJ2-7, with TRBD2 as a possible D gene (6 bases). Deletions cut 9 bases from V and 2 bases from J, with 17 bases between. The CDR3 totals 14 residues. Germline CDR1 WNHNN, CDR2 SYGVQD (reference sequence). The CDR3 DNA reads TGCGCCAGTCTCGAGGGAGGACTGACCTACGAGCAGTACTTC. Residues: CASLEGGLTYEQYF.

A few counts support this clone. The V gene is TRBV3-1 (or the pseudogene TRBV3-2), the J gene TRBJ2-7, with D maybe TRBD2 (7 bases). CDR1 LGHDT and CDR2 YNNKEL come from the germline V gene (reference sequence). The CDR3 is 15 residues long. The ends were cut back, 0 bases at V and 7 bases at J, with 16 bases in the middle. The CDR3 here is CASSQDLRGAGEQYF. Written as DNA, the CDR3 is TGTGCCAGCAGCCAAGATTTACGGGGGGCCGGGGAGCAGTACTTC.

The rearrangement joins TRBV3-1 (or the pseudogene TRBV3-2) to TRBJ2-7, with 8 bases lining up with TRBD1. Germline lookup yields CDR1 LGHDT and CDR2 YNNKEL (reference sequence). Germline trimming cut 4 bases from V and 1 base from J; bases unmatched to any gene: 6. The CDR3 has 15 residues. The CDR3 region has the DNA TGTGCCAGCAGCCCTGCAGGGGGCGCTTCCTACGAGCAGTACTTC. Translation gives CASSPAGGASYEQYF.

The chain uses TRBV2 and TRBJ2-7, with TRBD1 identical over 7 bases. Germline values: CDR1 SNHLY, CDR2 FYNNEI. After removal of 7 bases from V and 7 bases from J, the junction contained 10 bases not matched to a gene. The length of the CDR3 is 13 residues. This CDR3 reads CASTDRENGEQYF. The CDR3 DNA reads as TGTGCCAGCACAGACAGGGAGAATGGGGAGCAGTACTTC.

The chain carries TRBV15 and TRBJ1-2, with a possible D match to TRBD1 (6 bases). CDR1 is LNHNV, CDR2 YYDKDF, per germline (reference sequence). The CDR3 consists of 16 residues. V was pared by 5 bases and J by 0 bases, with 16 bases between. The CDR3 DNA follows: TGTGCCACCAGCGGACCCAGACAGGTAGCTAACTATGGCTACACCTTC. This codes for CATSGPRQVANYGYTF.

V usage is TRBV28 and J usage is TRBJ1-1; 8 bases are a match to TRBD1. Germline lookup yields CDR1 MDHEN and CDR2 SYDVKM. Unmatched junction bases numbered 4, after V lost 4 bases and J lost 3 bases. The CDR3 runs 14 residues. The CDR3 nucleotides read TGTGCCAGCAGTTCCCCGACAGGGGACACTGAAGCTTTCTTT. It is translated as CASSSPTGDTEAFF.

The chain is built from TRBV4-1 and TRBJ2-2; D possibly corresponds to TRBD2 (6 bases). Between the trimmed V and J ends, which lost 1 base and 5 bases, there was a span of 17 bases. This CDR3 has 17 residues. Germline values: CDR1 MGHRA, CDR2 YSYEKL. The CDR3 is CASSQAGGGRGTGELFF. The CDR3 DNA is TGCGCCAGCAGCCAAGCTGGTGGGGGGAGAGGGACCGGGGAGCTGTTTTTT.

This chain uses TRBV6-1 with TRBJ2-7, with D perhaps TRBD1 (6 bases). The CDR3 totals 15 residues. Trimming took 3 bases from V and 7 from J, leaving 19 bases between them. CDR1 is MNHNS and CDR2 is SASEGT in the germline V gene. CDR3 coding DNA: TGTGCCAGCAGTGACCCTGCGAAAGGGGGTTGGGAGCAGTACTTC. Amino acid sequence: CASSDPAKGGWEQYF.

This chain uses TRBV6-2 or TRBV6-3 with TRBJ2-1, with 7 bases aligning to TRBD1. CDR3 size: 15 residues. The germline gives CDR1 MNHEY, CDR2 SVGEGT. J was trimmed by 2 bases and V by 6 bases; bases with no gene match: 7. In DNA form, the CDR3 reads TGTGCCAGCAGCCGGACAGGAGGTCCCTACAATGAGCAGTTCTTC. Translating it yields CASSRTGGPYNEQFF.

The J gene is TRBJ2-5, the V gene TRBV12-5, with TRBD2 as a possible D gene (5 bases). Trimming pared 0 bases from V and 7 bases from J, leaving 12 bases between. Germline CDR1 reads LGHNT; CDR2 reads FRNRAP. This CDR3 contains 14 residues. The CDR3, as DNA: TGTGCTAGTGGTTTGGTAGGGTCCCGGGGGACCCAGTACTTC. Its protein product is CASGLVGSRGTQYF.

The V and J genes are TRBV29-1 and TRBJ1-5, with 9 nucleotides matching TRBD1. The CDR3 contains 14 residues. Trimming at V came to 3 bases and at J to 3 bases, leaving 3 bases not matched to a gene. Germline V gene lookup returns CDR1 SQVTM and CDR2 ANQGSEA. This chain's CDR3 is CSVDRDRDNQPQHF. The CDR3 region has the DNA TGCAGCGTTGATAGGGACAGGGACAATCAGCCCCAGCATTTT.

The chain combines TRBV19 with TRBJ1-2, with D maybe TRBD1 (6 bases). This CDR3 is built from 16 residues. Between the trimmed V and J ends, which lost 6 bases and 2 bases, there was a span of 19 bases. The germline CDR1 and CDR2 sequences are LNHDA and SQIVND (reference sequence). The CDR3 sequence: CASSLRGGRSNYGYTF. Written as DNA, the CDR3 is TGTGCCAGTAGCCTAAGGGGGGGGCGATCAAACTATGGCTACACCTTC.

The rearrangement uses TRBV9 and TRBJ2-1; the match to TRBD2 covers 11 bases. Germline CDR1 SGDLS, CDR2 YYNGEE. The ends lost 3 bases at V and 4 bases at J; junction bases unmatched: 6. The CDR3 runs to 16 residues. In DNA form, the CDR3 reads TGTGCCAGCAGCGCGGATAGCGGGGGGGTATACAATGAGCAGTTCTTC. Residues: CASSADSGGVYNEQFF.

The gene calls are TRBV27 and TRBJ1-2; 7 nucleotides line up with TRBD1. CDR1 and CDR2 (germline): MNHEY, SMNVEV (reference sequence). The CDR3 contains 16 residues. V lost 1 base, J lost 4 bases, and 9 bases stayed unmatched. CDR3 DNA sequence: TGTGCCAGCAGTTTATATACTCCGACAGGGCTCTATGGCTACACCTTC. Translated, it gives CASSLYTPTGLYGYTF.

The V call is TRBV24-1, the J call TRBJ2-1; tentatively, D is TRBD2 (6 bases). The CDR3 runs 15 residues. The V gene's germline CDR1 is KGHDR and CDR2 SFDVKD. Trimming cost V 5 bases and J 3 bases, with 13 bases left between them. CDR3 DNA: TGTGCCACCAGTGCGGGACTGCTCGGCTACAATGAGCAGTTCTTC. The encoded protein is CATSAGLLGYNEQFF.

The V gene is TRBV4-1, the J gene TRBJ1-1; unclear D gene. V dropped 3 bases and J dropped 8 bases, with 16 bases sitting between them. Germline lookup yields CDR1 MGHRA and CDR2 YSYEKL. CDR3 length: 14 residues. Here the CDR3 DNA reads TGCGCCAGCAGCCATGGACTTAAAGAACCAGAAGCTTTCTTT. It encodes CASSHGLKEPEAFF.

The rearrangement links TRBV5-1 to TRBJ1-6, with 8 nucleotides matching TRBD1. After removal of 1 base from V and 7 bases from J, the junction contained 4 bases not matched to a gene. The germline V gene encodes CDR1 SGHRS and CDR2 YFSETQ. The CDR3 length is 15 residues. The DNA of the CDR3 is TGCGCCAGCAGCTTGACAGGGGGTGGGAATTCACCCCTCCACTTT. This sequence encodes CASSLTGGGNSPLHF.

The V gene is TRBV5-1, the J gene TRBJ2-7, with TRBD1 matching 11 bases. CDR1 and CDR2 from the germline V gene are SGHRS and YFSETQ. The CDR3 spans 16 residues. Trimming took 2 bases from V and 6 from J; bases not matched to a gene: 10. DNA of the CDR3: TGCGCCAGCAGCTTTTCCCCCCCCGGGACAGGGGGCGAGCAGTACTTC. Translation gives CASSFSPPGTGGEQYF.